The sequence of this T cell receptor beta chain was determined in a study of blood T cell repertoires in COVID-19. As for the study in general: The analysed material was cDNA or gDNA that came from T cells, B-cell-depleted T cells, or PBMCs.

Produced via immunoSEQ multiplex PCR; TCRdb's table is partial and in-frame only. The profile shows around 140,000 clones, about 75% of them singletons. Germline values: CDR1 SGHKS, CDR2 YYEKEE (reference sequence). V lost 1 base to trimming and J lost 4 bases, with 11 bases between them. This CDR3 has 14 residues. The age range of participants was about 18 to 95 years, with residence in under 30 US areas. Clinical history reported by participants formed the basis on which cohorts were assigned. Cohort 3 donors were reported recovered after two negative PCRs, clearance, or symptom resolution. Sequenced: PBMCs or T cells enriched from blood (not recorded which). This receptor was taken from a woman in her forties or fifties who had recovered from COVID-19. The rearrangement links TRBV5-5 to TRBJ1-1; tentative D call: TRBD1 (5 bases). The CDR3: CASSLPGLSTEAFF. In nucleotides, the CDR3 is TGTGCCAGCAGCTTGCCAGGGCTATCCACTGAAGCTTTCTTT.